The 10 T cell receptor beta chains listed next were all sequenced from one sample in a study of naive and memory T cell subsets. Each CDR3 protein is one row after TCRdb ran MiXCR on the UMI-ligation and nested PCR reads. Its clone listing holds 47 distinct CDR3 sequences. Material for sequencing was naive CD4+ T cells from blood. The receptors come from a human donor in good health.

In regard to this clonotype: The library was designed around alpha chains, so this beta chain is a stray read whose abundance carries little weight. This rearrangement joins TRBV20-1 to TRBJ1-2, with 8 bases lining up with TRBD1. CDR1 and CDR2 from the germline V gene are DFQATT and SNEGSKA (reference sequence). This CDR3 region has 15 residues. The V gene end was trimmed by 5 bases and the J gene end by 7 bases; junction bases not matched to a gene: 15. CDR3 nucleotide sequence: TGCAGTGCTCCCCGCCTCGGACAGGGAGAGTCTGGCTACACCTTC. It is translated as CSAPRLGQGESGYTF.

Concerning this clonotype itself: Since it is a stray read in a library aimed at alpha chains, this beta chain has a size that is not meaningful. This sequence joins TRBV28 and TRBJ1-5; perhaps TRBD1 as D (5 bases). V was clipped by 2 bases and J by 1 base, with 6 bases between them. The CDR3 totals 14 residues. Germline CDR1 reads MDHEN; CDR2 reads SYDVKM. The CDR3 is CASSLAGSNQPQHF. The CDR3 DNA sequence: TGTGCCAGCAGTTTAGCAGGGAGCAATCAGCCCCAGCATTTT.

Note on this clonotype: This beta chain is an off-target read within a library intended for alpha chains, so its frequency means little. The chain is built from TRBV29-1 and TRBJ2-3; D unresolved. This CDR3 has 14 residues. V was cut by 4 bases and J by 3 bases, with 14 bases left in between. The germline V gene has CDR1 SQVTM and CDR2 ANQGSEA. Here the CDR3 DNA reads TGCAGCGTTGGAGGCATCTACGGGACAGATACGCAGTATTTT. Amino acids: CSVGGIYGTDTQYF.

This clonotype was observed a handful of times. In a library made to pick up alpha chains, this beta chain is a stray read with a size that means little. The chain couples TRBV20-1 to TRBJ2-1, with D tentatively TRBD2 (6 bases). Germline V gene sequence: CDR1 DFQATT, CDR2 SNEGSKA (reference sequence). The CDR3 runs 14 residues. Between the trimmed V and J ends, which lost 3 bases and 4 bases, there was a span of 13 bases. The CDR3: CSASNGGAYNEQFF. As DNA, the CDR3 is TGCAGTGCTAGCAACGGCGGGGCTTACAATGAGCAGTTCTTC.

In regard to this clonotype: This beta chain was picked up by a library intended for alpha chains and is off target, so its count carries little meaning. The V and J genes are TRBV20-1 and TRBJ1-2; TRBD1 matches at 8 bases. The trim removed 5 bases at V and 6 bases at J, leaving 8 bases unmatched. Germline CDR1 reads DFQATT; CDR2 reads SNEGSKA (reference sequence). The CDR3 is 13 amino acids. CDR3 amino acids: CSAQDRVAHGYTF. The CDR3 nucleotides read TGCAGTGCTCAGGACAGGGTAGCTCATGGCTACACCTTC.

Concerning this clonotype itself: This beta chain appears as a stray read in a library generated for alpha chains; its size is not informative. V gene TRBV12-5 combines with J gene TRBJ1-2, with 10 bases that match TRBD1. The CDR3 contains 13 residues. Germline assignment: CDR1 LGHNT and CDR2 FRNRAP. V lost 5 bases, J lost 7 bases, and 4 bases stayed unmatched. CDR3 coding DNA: TGTGCTAGTGGTACCGGGACAGGGGTTGGCTACACCTTC. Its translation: CASGTGTGVGYTF.

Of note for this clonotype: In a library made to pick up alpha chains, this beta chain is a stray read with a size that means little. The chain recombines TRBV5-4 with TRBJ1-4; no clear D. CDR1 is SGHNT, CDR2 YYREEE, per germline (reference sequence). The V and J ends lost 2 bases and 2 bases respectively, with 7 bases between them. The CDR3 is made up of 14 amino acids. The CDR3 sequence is CASSLRETNEKLFF. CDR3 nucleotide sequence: TGTGCCAGCAGCTTAAGGGAGACTAATGAAAAACTGTTTTTT.

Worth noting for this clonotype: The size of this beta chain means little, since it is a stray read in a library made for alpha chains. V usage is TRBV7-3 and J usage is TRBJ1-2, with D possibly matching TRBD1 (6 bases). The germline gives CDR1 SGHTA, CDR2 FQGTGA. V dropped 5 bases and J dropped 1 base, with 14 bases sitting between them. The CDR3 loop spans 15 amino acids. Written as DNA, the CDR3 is TGTGCCAGCAGCCTACAGCCAGGGGTTAACTATGGCTACACCTTC. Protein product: CASSLQPGVNYGYTF.

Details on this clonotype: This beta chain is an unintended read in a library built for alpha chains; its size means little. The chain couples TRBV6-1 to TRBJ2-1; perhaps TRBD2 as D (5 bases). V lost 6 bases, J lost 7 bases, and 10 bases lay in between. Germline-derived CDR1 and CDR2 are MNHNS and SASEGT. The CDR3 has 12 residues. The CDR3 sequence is CASSWERNEQFF. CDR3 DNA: TGTGCCAGCAGCTGGGAGAGGAATGAGCAGTTCTTC.

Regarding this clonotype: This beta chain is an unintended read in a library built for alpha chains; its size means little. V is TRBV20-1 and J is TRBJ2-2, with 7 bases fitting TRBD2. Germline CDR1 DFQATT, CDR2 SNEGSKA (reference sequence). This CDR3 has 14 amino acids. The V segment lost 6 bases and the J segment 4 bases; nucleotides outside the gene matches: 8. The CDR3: CSAALAAGTGELFF. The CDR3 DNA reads TGCAGTGCCGCTCTAGCGGCAGGCACCGGGGAGCTGTTTTTT.